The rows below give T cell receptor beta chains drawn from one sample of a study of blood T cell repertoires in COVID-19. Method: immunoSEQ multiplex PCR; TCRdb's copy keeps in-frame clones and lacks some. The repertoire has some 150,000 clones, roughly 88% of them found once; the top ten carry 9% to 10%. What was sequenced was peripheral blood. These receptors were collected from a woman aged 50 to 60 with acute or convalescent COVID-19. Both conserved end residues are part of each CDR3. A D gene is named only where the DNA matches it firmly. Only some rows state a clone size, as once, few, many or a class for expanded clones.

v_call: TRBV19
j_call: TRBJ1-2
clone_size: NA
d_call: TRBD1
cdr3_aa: CASSQTGPYGYTF
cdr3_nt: TGTGCCAGTAGTCAGACAGGGCCCTATGGCTACACCTTC

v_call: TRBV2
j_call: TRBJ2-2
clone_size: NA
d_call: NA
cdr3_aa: CASTGESTGELFF
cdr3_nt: TGTGCCAGCACCGGGGAGTCCACCGGGGAGCTGTTTTTT

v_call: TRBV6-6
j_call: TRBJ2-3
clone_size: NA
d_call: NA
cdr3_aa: CASSRTARRGGTDTQYF
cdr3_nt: TGTGCCAGCAGTCGTACAGCGAGAAGGGGGGGGACAGATACGCAGTATTTT

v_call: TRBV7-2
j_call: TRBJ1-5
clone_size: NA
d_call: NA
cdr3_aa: CASSFISNQPQHF
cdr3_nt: TGTGCCAGCAGCTTTATCAGCAATCAGCCCCAGCATTTT

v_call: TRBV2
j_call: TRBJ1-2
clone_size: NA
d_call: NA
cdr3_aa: CASSEFRGAYGYTF
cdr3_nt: TGTGCCAGCAGTGAATTCCGGGGAGCCTATGGCTACACCTTC

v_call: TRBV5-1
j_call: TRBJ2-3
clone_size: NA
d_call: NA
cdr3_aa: CASSLYGSTDTQYF
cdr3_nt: TGCGCCAGCAGCTTGTACGGGTCTACAGATACGCAGTATTTT

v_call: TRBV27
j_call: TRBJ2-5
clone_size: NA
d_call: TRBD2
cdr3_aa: CASRSSGWRGETQYF
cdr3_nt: TGTGCCAGCAGGTCTAGCGGGTGGAGGGGAGAGACCCAGTACTTC

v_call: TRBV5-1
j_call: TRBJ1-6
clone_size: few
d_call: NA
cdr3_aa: CASSLFGESSYNSPLHF
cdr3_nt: TGCGCCAGCAGCTTGTTCGGAGAAAGCTCCTATAATTCACCCCTCCACTTT

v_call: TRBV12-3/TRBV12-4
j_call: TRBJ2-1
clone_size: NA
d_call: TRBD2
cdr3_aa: CASSLVTGGGFF
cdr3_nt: TGTGCCAGCAGTTTAGTTACAGGCGGGGGGTTCTTC

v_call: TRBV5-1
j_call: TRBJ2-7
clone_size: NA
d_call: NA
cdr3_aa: CASSLAGVTGNEEYF
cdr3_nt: TGCGCCAGCAGCTTGGCTGGGGTAACAGGGAACGAGGAGTACTTC

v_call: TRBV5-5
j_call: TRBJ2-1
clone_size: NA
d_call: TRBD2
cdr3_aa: CASSLHTRSGRYEQFF
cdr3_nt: TGTGCCAGCAGCTTGCATACGCGGAGCGGGAGATACGAGCAGTTCTTC

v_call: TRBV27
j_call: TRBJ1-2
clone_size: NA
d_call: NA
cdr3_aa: CASSYLSGGVYGYTF
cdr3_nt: TGTGCCAGCAGTTACCTTTCGGGAGGTGTCTATGGCTACACCTTC

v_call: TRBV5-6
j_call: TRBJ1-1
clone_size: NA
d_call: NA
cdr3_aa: CASSILSGGKDTEAFF
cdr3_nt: TGTGCCAGCAGCATTCTTTCGGGGGGGAAGGACACTGAAGCTTTCTTT

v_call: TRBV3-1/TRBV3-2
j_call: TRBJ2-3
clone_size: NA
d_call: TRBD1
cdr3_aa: CASSQTGGWTDTQYF
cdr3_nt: TGTGCCAGCAGCCAGACAGGGGGCTGGACAGATACGCAGTATTTT

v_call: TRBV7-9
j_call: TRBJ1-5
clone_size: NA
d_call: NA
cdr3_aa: CASSLGRGGDPSNQPQHF
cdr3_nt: TGTGCCAGCAGCTTAGGCCGCGGCGGGGATCCTAGCAATCAGCCCCAGCATTTT

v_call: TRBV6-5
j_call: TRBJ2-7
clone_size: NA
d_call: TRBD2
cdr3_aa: CASSYRAAGLYEQYF
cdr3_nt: TGTGCCAGCAGTTACAGGGCAGCGGGACTCTACGAGCAGTACTTC

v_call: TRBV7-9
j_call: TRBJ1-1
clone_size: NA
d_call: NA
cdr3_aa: CASSEQTGENTEAFF
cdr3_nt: TGTGCCAGCAGCGAGCAGACAGGAGAGAACACTGAAGCTTTCTTT

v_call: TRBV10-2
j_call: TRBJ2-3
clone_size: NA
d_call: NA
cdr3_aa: CASSEFMRNTQYF
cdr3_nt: TGCGCCAGCAGTGAGTTTATGCGGAATACGCAGTATTTT

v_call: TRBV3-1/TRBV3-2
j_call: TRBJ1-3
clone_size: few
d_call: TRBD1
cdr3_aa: CASSRQQGVGGNTIYF
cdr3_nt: TGTGCCAGCAGCCGTCAACAGGGGGTTGGTGGAAACACCATATATTTT

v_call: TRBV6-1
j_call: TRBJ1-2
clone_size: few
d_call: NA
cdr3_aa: CASSENGGTYGYTF
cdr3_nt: TGTGCCAGCAGTGAAAATGGAGGGACCTATGGCTACACCTTC

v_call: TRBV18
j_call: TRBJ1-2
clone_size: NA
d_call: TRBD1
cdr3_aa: CASSPTGGLENYGYTF
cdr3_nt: TGTGCCAGCTCACCGACAGGGGGCTTGGAGAACTATGGCTACACCTTC

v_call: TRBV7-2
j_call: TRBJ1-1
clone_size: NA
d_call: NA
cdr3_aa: CASSLTGRHTEAFF
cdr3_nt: TGTGCCAGCAGCTTAACCGGGAGACACACTGAAGCTTTCTTT

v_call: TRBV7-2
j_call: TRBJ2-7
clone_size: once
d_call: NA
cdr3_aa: CASSLGRGHYEQYF
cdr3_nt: TGTGCCAGCAGCTTAGGGCGGGGGCACTACGAGCAGTACTTC

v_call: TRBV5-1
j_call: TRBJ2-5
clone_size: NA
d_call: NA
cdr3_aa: CASSIQGMKETQYF
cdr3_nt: TGCGCCAGCAGCATACAGGGAATGAAGGAGACCCAGTACTTC

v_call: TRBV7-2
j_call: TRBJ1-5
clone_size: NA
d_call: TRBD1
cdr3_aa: CASSRRTGTGPSDQPQHF
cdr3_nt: TGTGCCAGCAGCAGGAGGACCGGGACAGGTCCCTCGGATCAGCCCCAGCATTTT

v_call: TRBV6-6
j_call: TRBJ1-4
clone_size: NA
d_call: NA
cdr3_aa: CASGQGNEKLFF
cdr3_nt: TGTGCCAGCGGCCAGGGGAATGAAAAACTGTTTTTT

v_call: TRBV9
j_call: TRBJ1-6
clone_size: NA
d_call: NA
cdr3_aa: CASSVAQGGPLHF
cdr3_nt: TGTGCCAGCAGCGTAGCACAGGGTGGACCCCTCCACTTT

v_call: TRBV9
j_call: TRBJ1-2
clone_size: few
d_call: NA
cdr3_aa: CASSALKRSYGYTF
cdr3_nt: TGTGCCAGCAGCGCCCTGAAGAGATCCTATGGCTACACCTTC

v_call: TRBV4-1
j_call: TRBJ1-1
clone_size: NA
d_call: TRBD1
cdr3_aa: CASSPDRANTEAFF
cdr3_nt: TGCGCCAGCAGCCCCGACAGGGCGAACACTGAAGCTTTCTTT

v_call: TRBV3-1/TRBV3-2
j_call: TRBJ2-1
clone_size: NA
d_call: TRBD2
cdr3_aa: CASSQMSGGVNEQFF
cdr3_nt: TGTGCCAGCAGCCAAATGAGCGGGGGGGTTAATGAGCAGTTCTTC

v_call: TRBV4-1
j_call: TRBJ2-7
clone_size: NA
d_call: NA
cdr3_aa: CASSQDKAYWEQYF
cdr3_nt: TGCGCCAGCAGCCAAGATAAAGCGTATTGGGAGCAGTACTTC

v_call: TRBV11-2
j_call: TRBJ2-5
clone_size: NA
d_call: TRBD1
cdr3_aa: CASSRDRGWSETQYF
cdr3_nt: TGTGCCAGCAGCCGGGACAGGGGATGGTCAGAGACCCAGTACTTC

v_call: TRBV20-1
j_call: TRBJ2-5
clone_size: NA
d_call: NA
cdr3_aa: CSASSSTETQYF
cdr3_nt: TGCAGTGCTAGTTCTAGTACGGAGACCCAGTACTTC

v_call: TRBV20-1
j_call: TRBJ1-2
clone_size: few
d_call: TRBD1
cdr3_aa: CSASGWDSRYGYTF
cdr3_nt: TGCAGTGCTAGTGGGTGGGACAGCCGTTATGGCTACACCTTC

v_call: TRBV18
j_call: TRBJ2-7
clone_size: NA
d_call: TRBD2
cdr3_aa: CASSSRSGEGAEQYF
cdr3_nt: TGTGCCAGCTCATCACGGTCGGGGGAGGGTGCCGAGCAGTACTTC

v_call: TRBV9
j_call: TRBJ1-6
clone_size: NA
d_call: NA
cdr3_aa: CASSEGVANSPLHF
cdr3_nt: TGTGCCAGCAGCGAGGGGGTGGCCAATTCACCCCTCCACTTT

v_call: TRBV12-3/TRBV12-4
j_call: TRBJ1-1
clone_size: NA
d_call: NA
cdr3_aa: CASSSPMTDEAFF
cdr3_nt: TGTGCCAGCAGTTCTCCGATGACAGATGAAGCTTTCTTT

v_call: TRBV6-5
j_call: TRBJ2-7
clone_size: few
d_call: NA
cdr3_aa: CASSSALNSYEQYF
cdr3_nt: TGTGCCAGCAGTTCTGCGTTAAACTCCTACGAGCAGTACTTC

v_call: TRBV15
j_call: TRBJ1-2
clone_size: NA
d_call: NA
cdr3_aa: CATSREGLGFYGYTF
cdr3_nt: TGTGCCACCAGCAGAGAGGGGCTAGGGTTCTATGGCTACACCTTC

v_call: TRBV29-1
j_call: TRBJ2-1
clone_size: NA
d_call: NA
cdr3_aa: CSVDGGPRDEQFF
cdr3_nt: TGCAGCGTTGACGGGGGGCCAAGGGATGAGCAGTTCTTC

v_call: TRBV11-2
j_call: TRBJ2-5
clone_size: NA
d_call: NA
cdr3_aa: CASSLAGGGETQYF
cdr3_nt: TGTGCCAGCAGCTTAGCTGGAGGCGGGGAGACCCAGTACTTC

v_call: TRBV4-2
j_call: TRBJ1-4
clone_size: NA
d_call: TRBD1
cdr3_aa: CASSPKTGTGNEKLFF
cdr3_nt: TGTGCCAGCAGCCCCAAAACCGGGACAGGAAATGAAAAACTGTTTTTT

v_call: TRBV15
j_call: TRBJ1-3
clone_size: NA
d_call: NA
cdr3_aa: CATSRERVGNTIYF
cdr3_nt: TGTGCCACCAGCAGAGAGAGGGTTGGGAACACCATATATTTT

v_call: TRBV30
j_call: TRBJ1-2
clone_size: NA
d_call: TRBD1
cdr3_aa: CAWSRDRPSGYTF
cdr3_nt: TGTGCCTGGAGCCGGGACAGGCCGAGCGGCTACACCTTC

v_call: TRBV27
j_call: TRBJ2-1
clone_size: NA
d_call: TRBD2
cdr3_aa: CASSPGLAAYNEQFF
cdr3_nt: TGTGCCAGCAGTCCGGGACTAGCGGCCTACAATGAGCAGTTCTTC

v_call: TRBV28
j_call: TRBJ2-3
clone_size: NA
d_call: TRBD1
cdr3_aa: CASSSSGQGLSDTQYF
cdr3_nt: TGTGCCAGCAGTTCATCGGGACAGGGATTGTCGGATACGCAGTATTTT

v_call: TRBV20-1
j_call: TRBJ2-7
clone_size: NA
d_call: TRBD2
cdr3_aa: CSASLGFGGSYEQYF
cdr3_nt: TGCAGTGCTAGTCTTGGGTTCGGCGGGAGCTACGAGCAGTACTTC

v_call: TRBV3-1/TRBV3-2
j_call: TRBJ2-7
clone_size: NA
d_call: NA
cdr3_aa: CASSQISNYEQYF
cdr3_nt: TGTGCCAGCAGCCAAATATCTAACTACGAGCAGTACTTC

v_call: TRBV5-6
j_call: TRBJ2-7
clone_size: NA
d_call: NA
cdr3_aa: CASSWSSTYEQYF
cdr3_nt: TGTGCCAGCAGCTGGAGCTCCACCTACGAGCAGTACTTC

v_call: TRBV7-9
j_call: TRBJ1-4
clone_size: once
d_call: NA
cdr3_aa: CASSLGREGEKLFF
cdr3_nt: TGTGCCAGCAGCTTAGGCAGGGAAGGCGAAAAACTGTTTTTT

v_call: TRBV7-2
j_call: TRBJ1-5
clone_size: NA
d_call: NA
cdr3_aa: CASSPRAGQPQHF
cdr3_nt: TGTGCCAGCAGCCCTAGAGCCGGGCAGCCCCAGCATTTT

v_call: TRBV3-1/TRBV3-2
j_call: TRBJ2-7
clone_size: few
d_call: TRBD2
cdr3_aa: CASSQAGASGNEQYF
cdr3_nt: TGTGCCAGCAGCCAAGCAGGCGCTAGCGGGAACGAGCAGTACTTC

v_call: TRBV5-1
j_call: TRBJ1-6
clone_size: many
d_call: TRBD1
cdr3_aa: CASSLGQGQGSPLHF
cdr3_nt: TGCGCCAGCAGCCTTGGACAGGGGCAAGGCTCACCCCTCCACTTT

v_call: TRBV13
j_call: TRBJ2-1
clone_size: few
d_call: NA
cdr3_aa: CASSHYNEQFF
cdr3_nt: TGTGCCAGCAGCCACTACAATGAGCAGTTCTTC

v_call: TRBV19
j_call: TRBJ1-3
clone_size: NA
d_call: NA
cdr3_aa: CASREQGAGNTIYF
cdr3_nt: TGTGCCAGTAGAGAACAGGGTGCCGGAAACACCATATATTTT

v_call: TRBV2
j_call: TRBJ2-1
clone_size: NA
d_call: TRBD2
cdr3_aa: CASRGVSGTSVNNEQFF
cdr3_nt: TGTGCCAGCAGGGGGGTTTCGGGGACTAGCGTCAACAATGAGCAGTTCTTC

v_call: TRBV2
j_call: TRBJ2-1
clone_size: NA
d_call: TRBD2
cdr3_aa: CASSAGTSGYNEQFF
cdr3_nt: TGTGCCAGCAGCGCCGGGACTAGCGGTTACAATGAGCAGTTCTTC

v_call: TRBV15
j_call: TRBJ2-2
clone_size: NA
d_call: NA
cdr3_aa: CATSRAGTNTGELFF
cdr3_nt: TGTGCCACCAGCAGAGCGGGTACGAACACCGGGGAGCTGTTTTTT

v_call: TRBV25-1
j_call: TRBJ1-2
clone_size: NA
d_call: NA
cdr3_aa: CASSTGGNYGYTF
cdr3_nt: TGTGCCAGCAGTACGGGGGGTAACTATGGCTACACCTTC

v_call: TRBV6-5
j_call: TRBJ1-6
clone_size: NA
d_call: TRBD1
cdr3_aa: CASSRPDRFNSPLHF
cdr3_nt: TGTGCCAGCAGTCGTCCGGACAGGTTTAATTCACCCCTCCACTTT